This is a list of T cell receptor beta chains from one sample in a study of radiotherapy plus CTLA-4 blockade in lung cancer. The repertoire was sequenced with immunoSEQ multiplex PCR; TCRdb's copy has only in-frame clones and lacks some. The table includes some 30,000 clones, around 80% detected once. This material consisted of peripheral blood, taken from a patient treated with radiotherapy plus ipilimumab. All receptors derive from a human donor with non-small cell lung cancer who had stable disease on radiotherapy plus ipilimumab. The CDR3 runs from the conserved cysteine through the conserved F or W. The D gene is left open where the match is weak. Expanded clones get a size class; other rows say once, few or many, or leave the size out.

v_gene: TRBV10-1
abundance: -
j_gene: TRBJ1-2
d_gene: -
CDR3nt: TGCGCCAGCAGTGACAGGGAGTATGGCTACACCTTC
CDR3aa: CASSDREYGYTF

v_gene: TRBV6-1
abundance: -
j_gene: TRBJ1-1
d_gene: -
CDR3nt: TGTGCCAGCAGCAGGGACGCTCTACAGAAAGCTTTCTTT
CDR3aa: CASSRDALQKAFF

v_gene: TRBV5-4
abundance: medium-sized
j_gene: TRBJ2-1
d_gene: TRBD1
CDR3nt: TGTGCCAGCAGCTGGGGTGAGACAGGGGGCAACAATGAGCAGTTCTTC
CDR3aa: CASSWGETGGNNEQFF

v_gene: TRBV7-9
abundance: -
j_gene: TRBJ2-1
d_gene: TRBD1
CDR3nt: TGTGCCAGCAGCTCCCTCAGACAGGGGGAAGTTGTGGGTTACAATGAGCAGTTCTTC
CDR3aa: CASSSLRQGEVVGYNEQFF

v_gene: TRBV5-1
abundance: once
j_gene: TRBJ1-1
d_gene: -
CDR3nt: TGCGCCAGCGGCGTCCGGAACACTGAAGCTTTCTTT
CDR3aa: CASGVRNTEAFF

v_gene: TRBV28
abundance: -
j_gene: TRBJ1-2
d_gene: -
CDR3nt: TGTGCCAGCCGCCCGGAGGTCCTCTATGGCTACACCTTC
CDR3aa: CASRPEVLYGYTF

v_gene: TRBV7-8
abundance: few
j_gene: TRBJ1-5
d_gene: -
CDR3nt: TGTGCCAGCAGCTTACAGGGCGGGGCAGTTAGTCAGCCCCAGCATTTT
CDR3aa: CASSLQGGAVSQPQHF

v_gene: TRBV5-4
abundance: -
j_gene: TRBJ1-6
d_gene: TRBD1
CDR3nt: TGTGCCAGCATCCTCGACCCAGGGGGAAATTCACCCCTCCACTTT
CDR3aa: CASILDPGGNSPLHF

v_gene: TRBV5-1
abundance: -
j_gene: TRBJ2-1
d_gene: -
CDR3nt: TGCGCCAGCAGCTTGGATGGGGGCGACAACTCGTGGAACAATGAGCAGTTCTTC
CDR3aa: CASSLDGGDNSWNNEQFF

v_gene: TRBV14
abundance: -
j_gene: TRBJ2-7
d_gene: TRBD1
CDR3nt: TGTGCCAGCAGCCAAGGGGACAGGGTCTCCTACGAGCAGTACTTC
CDR3aa: CASSQGDRVSYEQYF

v_gene: TRBV7-9
abundance: -
j_gene: TRBJ1-2
d_gene: TRBD1
CDR3nt: TGTGCCAGCAGCTTACACAGGGGGCTGGGTGATGGCTACACCTTC
CDR3aa: CASSLHRGLGDGYTF

v_gene: TRBV5-1
abundance: -
j_gene: TRBJ1-4
d_gene: -
CDR3nt: TGCGCCAGCAGCTTGGTGGCAGGTTCTCATGAAAAACTGTTTTTT
CDR3aa: CASSLVAGSHEKLFF

v_gene: TRBV11-2
abundance: -
j_gene: TRBJ1-1
d_gene: TRBD1
CDR3nt: TGTGCCGGACAATTTAACAGGGGGCGCGGGGAAGCTTTCTTT
CDR3aa: CAGQFNRGRGEAFF

v_gene: TRBV11-2
abundance: few
j_gene: TRBJ1-3
d_gene: -
CDR3nt: TGTGCCAGCAGCCCCACCGGGTCTGGAAACACCATATATTTT
CDR3aa: CASSPTGSGNTIYF

v_gene: TRBV2
abundance: -
j_gene: TRBJ2-3
d_gene: -
CDR3nt: TGTGCCAGCACCCAGGATCTTTCGGATACGCAGTATTTT
CDR3aa: CASTQDLSDTQYF

v_gene: TRBV6-4
abundance: -
j_gene: TRBJ1-2
d_gene: TRBD1
CDR3nt: TGTGCCAGCAGTCCGGGACAGGGGATCTATGGCTACACCTTC
CDR3aa: CASSPGQGIYGYTF

v_gene: TRBV6-6
abundance: few
j_gene: TRBJ1-1
d_gene: -
CDR3nt: TGTGCCAGCAGCTACGGGACCCCGGGCACTGAAGCTTTCTTT
CDR3aa: CASSYGTPGTEAFF

v_gene: TRBV19
abundance: few
j_gene: TRBJ1-2
d_gene: -
CDR3nt: TGTGCCAGTAGTATAGGACGAAACCCTGATGGCTACACCTTC
CDR3aa: CASSIGRNPDGYTF

v_gene: TRBV7-2
abundance: -
j_gene: TRBJ1-4
d_gene: -
CDR3nt: TGTGCCGAAGGGGGGGCGTCGAACACTAATGAAAAACTGTTTTTT
CDR3aa: CAEGGASNTNEKLFF

v_gene: TRBV7-3
abundance: -
j_gene: TRBJ1-1
d_gene: TRBD1
CDR3nt: TGTGCCAGCAGCTTAACCCGGACAGGTGGTGAAGCTTTCTTT
CDR3aa: CASSLTRTGGEAFF

v_gene: TRBV13
abundance: -
j_gene: TRBJ2-1
d_gene: TRBD1
CDR3nt: TGTGCCAGCAGCCGAGGGAGAGGGGGCCGTGAGCAGTTCTTC
CDR3aa: CASSRGRGGREQFF

v_gene: TRBV5-1
abundance: -
j_gene: TRBJ1-1
d_gene: -
CDR3nt: TGCGCCAGCAAAGTTGAGATTCTGAACACTGAAGCTTTCTTT
CDR3aa: CASKVEILNTEAFF

v_gene: TRBV7-6
abundance: -
j_gene: TRBJ1-2
d_gene: TRBD1
CDR3nt: TGTGCCAGCAGCCCACAGGGGACAGGGACTTATGGCTACACCTTC
CDR3aa: CASSPQGTGTYGYTF

v_gene: TRBV6-7
abundance: once
j_gene: TRBJ2-1
d_gene: TRBD2
CDR3nt: TGTGCCAGCAGTTCCTGGGGCGGGGGGGCAAACAATGAGCAGTTCTTC
CDR3aa: CASSSWGGGANNEQFF

v_gene: TRBV25-1
abundance: once
j_gene: TRBJ1-2
d_gene: -
CDR3nt: TGTGCCAGCAGTGAATCCCCCGGGACAAATGGCTACACCTTC
CDR3aa: CASSESPGTNGYTF

v_gene: TRBV15
abundance: few
j_gene: TRBJ2-2
d_gene: -
CDR3nt: TGTGCCACCAGAAGGGGGGGAAACACCGGGGAGCTGTTTTTT
CDR3aa: CATRRGGNTGELFF

v_gene: TRBV6-1
abundance: -
j_gene: TRBJ1-5
d_gene: -
CDR3nt: TGTGCCAGCAAGATAGGGAATAGCAATCAGCCCCAGCATTTT
CDR3aa: CASKIGNSNQPQHF

v_gene: TRBV19
abundance: -
j_gene: TRBJ1-1
d_gene: -
CDR3nt: TGTGCCAGTAGATGGAGAGGGAGCGACACTGAAGCTTTCTTT
CDR3aa: CASRWRGSDTEAFF

v_gene: TRBV5-8
abundance: -
j_gene: TRBJ2-2
d_gene: TRBD1
CDR3nt: TGTGCCAGCAGCCCGAACAGGGGAGTGCCCGGGGAGCTGTTTTTT
CDR3aa: CASSPNRGVPGELFF

v_gene: TRBV7-2
abundance: -
j_gene: TRBJ1-6
d_gene: TRBD1
CDR3nt: TGTGCCAGCAGCGGGGGACAGGGTAATTCACCCCTCCACTTT
CDR3aa: CASSGGQGNSPLHF

v_gene: TRBV29-1
abundance: -
j_gene: TRBJ1-5
d_gene: -
CDR3nt: TGCAGCGCTGGTGAGGGGGATAGACAGCCCCAGCATTTT
CDR3aa: CSAGEGDRQPQHF

v_gene: TRBV19
abundance: -
j_gene: TRBJ2-7
d_gene: -
CDR3nt: TGTGCCAGTAGAGGGGGGTACGAGCAGTACTTC
CDR3aa: CASRGGYEQYF

v_gene: TRBV6-1
abundance: -
j_gene: TRBJ1-5
d_gene: -
CDR3nt: TGTGCCAGCAGTGAAGCCCCGTCGTCCCATCAGCCCCAGCATTTT
CDR3aa: CASSEAPSSHQPQHF

v_gene: TRBV7-9
abundance: -
j_gene: TRBJ1-5
d_gene: -
CDR3nt: TGTGCCAGCAGCCGAGGGATGAGCAATCAGCCCCAGCATTTT
CDR3aa: CASSRGMSNQPQHF

v_gene: TRBV19
abundance: -
j_gene: TRBJ1-2
d_gene: -
CDR3nt: TGTGCCAGTAGTACCGGGACATCGGGGGGCTACACCTTC
CDR3aa: CASSTGTSGGYTF

v_gene: TRBV7-2
abundance: -
j_gene: TRBJ1-4
d_gene: -
CDR3nt: TGTGCCAGCACCTTCGGAGGCAGTCTTAATGAAAAACTGTTTTTT
CDR3aa: CASTFGGSLNEKLFF

v_gene: TRBV19
abundance: -
j_gene: TRBJ1-1
d_gene: TRBD1
CDR3nt: TGTGCCAGTTCCGGACAGGGGCGACCAAACACTGAAGCTTTCTTT
CDR3aa: CASSGQGRPNTEAFF

v_gene: TRBV28
abundance: -
j_gene: TRBJ2-2
d_gene: -
CDR3nt: TGTGCCAGCAGGGAACATCGTCTTGGGGAGCTGTTTTTT
CDR3aa: CASREHRLGELFF

v_gene: TRBV5-1
abundance: -
j_gene: TRBJ1-1
d_gene: -
CDR3nt: TGCGCCAGCAAAGAGGCTGGTCCAGGGCGGGGGCGCACTGAAGCTTTCTTT
CDR3aa: CASKEAGPGRGRTEAFF

v_gene: TRBV5-1
abundance: once
j_gene: TRBJ1-1
d_gene: TRBD1
CDR3nt: TGCGCCAGCAGCTTGCAACCGGGACAGCAGAACACTGAAGCTTTCTTT
CDR3aa: CASSLQPGQQNTEAFF

v_gene: TRBV5-1
abundance: -
j_gene: TRBJ2-3
d_gene: -
CDR3nt: TGCGCCAGCAGTCAAGGACACTCAACAGATACGCAGTATTTT
CDR3aa: CASSQGHSTDTQYF

v_gene: TRBV19
abundance: -
j_gene: TRBJ1-2
d_gene: -
CDR3nt: TGTGCCAGTAGTATAGCGGACAGCTCCCAAGGGGGCTACACCTTC
CDR3aa: CASSIADSSQGGYTF

v_gene: TRBV5-1
abundance: -
j_gene: TRBJ1-1
d_gene: -
CDR3nt: TGCGCCAGCAGCTTGGAAGGGCGGGCCTCAGAAGCTTTCTTT
CDR3aa: CASSLEGRASEAFF

v_gene: TRBV10-2
abundance: -
j_gene: TRBJ2-1
d_gene: -
CDR3nt: TGCGCCAGCAGTGAGCGAGGGGGGCCTCACAATGAGCAGTTCTTC
CDR3aa: CASSERGGPHNEQFF

v_gene: TRBV21-1
abundance: -
j_gene: TRBJ2-5
d_gene: -
CDR3nt: TGTGCCAGCAGCAAAGGGCTCGGGGAGACCCAGTACTTC
CDR3aa: CASSKGLGETQYF

v_gene: TRBV15
abundance: -
j_gene: TRBJ2-6
d_gene: -
CDR3nt: TGTGCCACCAGCAGAGATCTCTCTGGGGCCAACGTCCTGACTTTC
CDR3aa: CATSRDLSGANVLTF

v_gene: TRBV11-2
abundance: -
j_gene: TRBJ1-1
d_gene: -
CDR3nt: TGTGCCAGCAGCTTAGGGGGGCTAAAAACTGAAGCTTTCTTT
CDR3aa: CASSLGGLKTEAFF

v_gene: TRBV29-1
abundance: -
j_gene: TRBJ2-2
d_gene: TRBD2
CDR3nt: TGCAGCGCCGGGACTAGCGGGTATGCCACCGGGGAGCTGTTTTTT
CDR3aa: CSAGTSGYATGELFF

v_gene: TRBV11-3
abundance: -
j_gene: TRBJ2-3
d_gene: -
CDR3nt: TGTGCCAGCAGCTTACAAGGAGACACAGATACGCAGTATTTT
CDR3aa: CASSLQGDTDTQYF

v_gene: TRBV30
abundance: -
j_gene: TRBJ2-5
d_gene: TRBD1
CDR3nt: TGTGCCTGGGACCCGGGACAGGGGGCTCGAGAGACCCAGTACTTC
CDR3aa: CAWDPGQGARETQYF

v_gene: TRBV11-2
abundance: few
j_gene: TRBJ2-2
d_gene: TRBD1
CDR3nt: TGTGCCAGCAGCTCGATTTGGGACAGGGGAAGGACCGGGGAGCTGTTTTTT
CDR3aa: CASSSIWDRGRTGELFF

v_gene: TRBV5-1
abundance: -
j_gene: TRBJ1-1
d_gene: -
CDR3nt: TGCGCCAGCAGCGCGCTCCAGGGTGTCACCACTGAAGCTTTCTTT
CDR3aa: CASSALQGVTTEAFF

v_gene: TRBV5-8
abundance: -
j_gene: TRBJ1-1
d_gene: -
CDR3nt: TGTGCCAGCAGTCGTCGGATGGGGGGGAACACTGAAGCTTTCTTT
CDR3aa: CASSRRMGGNTEAFF

v_gene: TRBV28
abundance: -
j_gene: TRBJ2-2
d_gene: TRBD2
CDR3nt: TGTGCCAGCAGTTTGTCGGGGGGGCTCCGTTCCGGGGAGCTGTTTTTT
CDR3aa: CASSLSGGLRSGELFF

v_gene: TRBV9
abundance: few
j_gene: TRBJ1-6
d_gene: TRBD1
CDR3nt: TGTGCCAGCAGCTTTGGACAGGATAATTCACCCCTCCACTTT
CDR3aa: CASSFGQDNSPLHF

v_gene: TRBV5-1
abundance: -
j_gene: TRBJ1-6
d_gene: -
CDR3nt: TGCGCCAGCAGAACAAATGACGGGGATAATTCACCCCTCCACTTT
CDR3aa: CASRTNDGDNSPLHF

v_gene: TRBV4-2
abundance: -
j_gene: TRBJ1-2
d_gene: -
CDR3nt: TGTGCCAGCAGCCAAGGCCAAGGGACCTACTATGGCTACACCTTC
CDR3aa: CASSQGQGTYYGYTF

v_gene: TRBV7-8
abundance: -
j_gene: TRBJ1-5
d_gene: -
CDR3nt: TGTGCCAGCAGCATCTCGACAGGAAGCAATCAGCCCCAGCATTTT
CDR3aa: CASSISTGSNQPQHF